The next 12 T cell receptor beta chains were all read from a single sample in a study of identical twins. TCRdb reanalysed the 5' RACE reads using MiXCR and keeps one entry per CDR3 protein. This table holds around 1.7 million distinct CDR3 sequences, under 35% found once. Sequencing was carried out using cord blood. These receptors all come from a newborn girl in good health.

In this sample, this clonotype turned up once. This chain joins TRBV5-6 and TRBJ2-2; maybe TRBD2 (5 bases). The germline V gene encodes CDR1 SGHDT and CDR2 YYEEEE. There are 15 residues in the CDR3. Trimming removed 7 bases from V and 3 bases from J, with 16 bases in between. The CDR3 here is CASSWERPYTGELFF. DNA for the CDR3: TGTGCCAGCTCCTGGGAGCGACCTTACACCGGGGAGCTGTTTTTT.

J is TRBJ1-1 and V is TRBV19, with D possibly TRBD1 on 5 matching bases. Germline V gene sequence: CDR1 LNHDA, CDR2 SQIVND (reference sequence). The CDR3 covers 15 residues. Trimming left V 6 bases short and J 1 base short, with 15 bases between. Written as DNA, the CDR3 is TGTGCCAGTAGAAGGGACGAAGGAGGGAACACTGAAGCTTTCTTT. It yields the protein CASRRDEGGNTEAFF. The variable domain in full, completed from reference TRBV19 and TRBJ1-1, reads DGGITQSPKYLFRKEGQNVTLSCEQNLNHDAMYWYRQDPGQGLRLIYYSQIVNDFQKGDIAEGYSVSREKKESFPLTVTSAQKNPTAFYLCASRRDEGGNTEAFFGQGTRLTVV.

The chain joins TRBV24-1 to TRBJ2-3, with 11 bases matching TRBD2. The CDR3 totals 17 residues. V shed 4 bases, J shed 0 bases, and the junction held 5 bases outside the gene matches. The germline V gene has CDR1 KGHDR and CDR2 SFDVKD. Here the CDR3 reads CATSDSGLAGSTDTQYF. CDR3 coding DNA: TGTGCCACCAGTGACTCCGGACTAGCGGGTAGCACAGATACGCAGTATTTT.

The CDR3: CASTETSRGYNEQFF. The DNA for the CDR3 is TGTGCCAGCACCGAGACTAGCAGGGGATACAATGAGCAGTTCTTC. This rearrangement joins TRBV3-1 to TRBJ2-1; D might be TRBD2 (7 bases). V lost 7 bases and J lost 4, with 17 bases in between. Germline CDR1 and CDR2: LGHDT and YNNKEL (reference sequence). The length of the CDR3 is 15 residues.

This clonotype was seen at least ten times. This rearrangement joins TRBV10-3 to TRBJ2-3; 9 positions match TRBD2. The CDR3 is made up of 15 amino acids. The trim removed 2 bases at V and 3 bases at J, leaving 3 bases unmatched. Germline CDR1 and CDR2: ENHRY and SYGVKD. As DNA, the CDR3 is TGTGCCATCAGTGAGCCGGGACTAGCAACAGATACGCAGTATTTT. Protein: CAISEPGLATDTQYF.

This clonotype has a count of ten or more. The chain employs TRBV6-6 and TRBJ2-1, with no clear D. V was shortened by 7 bases and J by 4 bases, with 23 bases between the two germline ends. CDR1 and CDR2 (germline): MNHNY, SVGAGI (reference sequence). This CDR3 has 17 residues. Here the CDR3 reads CASTLARPPLLYNEQFF. DNA for the CDR3: TGTGCCAGCACCTTAGCAAGGCCTCCCCTATTATACAATGAGCAGTTCTTC.

This clonotype was detected a few times. The V call is TRBV12-3 or TRBV12-4, the J call TRBJ2-1, with D tentatively TRBD2 (6 bases). The CDR3 totals 14 residues. V lost 6 bases to trimming and J lost 5 bases, with 14 bases between them. The DNA of the CDR3 is TGTGCCAGCAGCTTAAGGAGGGGACACAATGAGCAGTTCTTC. This gives the protein CASSLRRGHNEQFF.

The V gene is TRBV19, the J gene TRBJ2-7; TRBD2 aligns across 7 bases. Germline CDR1 LNHDA, CDR2 SQIVND (reference sequence). There are 14 residues in the CDR3. V shed 4 bases, J shed 0 bases, and the junction held 3 bases outside the gene matches. CDR3 region: CASSKVAGSYEQYF. The CDR3 bases are TGTGCCAGTAGTAAGGTAGCGGGCTCCTACGAGCAGTACTTC. The whole variable domain, remainder taken from reference TRBV19 and TRBJ2-7, is DGGITQSPKYLFRKEGQNVTLSCEQNLNHDAMYWYRQDPGQGLRLIYYSQIVNDFQKGDIAEGYSVSREKKESFPLTVTSAQKNPTAFYLCASSKVAGSYEQYFGPGTRLTVT.

This chain links TRBV7-2 with TRBJ1-6; TRBD1 matches at 9 bases. V was clipped by 1 base and J by 9 bases; unmatched bases: 10. The CDR3 contains 17 residues. The germline V gene encodes CDR1 SGHTA and CDR2 FQGNSA. The chain's CDR3 is CASSLVVPGQGGSPLHF. The CDR3 DNA reads TGTGCCAGCAGCTTAGTTGTCCCGGGACAGGGCGGTTCACCCCTCCACTTT.

V and J are TRBV25-1 and TRBJ1-4, with D uncertain. The germline gives CDR1 MGHDK, CDR2 SYGVNS. The CDR3 sequence is 14 residues long. V was pared by 1 base and J by 12 bases, with 15 bases between. CDR3 in DNA: TGTGCCAGCAGTGAATGGGGAGGTCGGGAAGAACTGTTTTTT. Translating gives CASSEWGGREELFF.

This clonotype was seen ten or more times. The rearrangement joins TRBV29-1 to TRBJ2-3; maybe TRBD2 (5 bases). The germline V gene encodes CDR1 SQVTM and CDR2 ANQGSEA. The CDR3 is 12 amino acids. V was trimmed by 2 bases and J by 4 bases, leaving 7 bases between them. Here the CDR3 DNA reads TGCAGCGTTGAAAAGGACTCAGATACGCAGTATTTT. As protein: CSVEKDSDTQYF.

This clonotype was detected once. At one boundary the junction diverges from the germline segment, which might be a read error. V is TRBV11-2 and J is TRBJ2-6; D perhaps matches TRBD1 (5 bases). The CDR3 has 17 residues. Germline V gene lookup returns CDR1 SGHAT and CDR2 FQNNGV. The CDR3 protein is CASSLPLLFSGASVLTF. CDR3 bases: TGTGCCAGCAGCTTACCCCTTCTCTTCTCTGGGGCCAGCGTCCTGACTTTC.